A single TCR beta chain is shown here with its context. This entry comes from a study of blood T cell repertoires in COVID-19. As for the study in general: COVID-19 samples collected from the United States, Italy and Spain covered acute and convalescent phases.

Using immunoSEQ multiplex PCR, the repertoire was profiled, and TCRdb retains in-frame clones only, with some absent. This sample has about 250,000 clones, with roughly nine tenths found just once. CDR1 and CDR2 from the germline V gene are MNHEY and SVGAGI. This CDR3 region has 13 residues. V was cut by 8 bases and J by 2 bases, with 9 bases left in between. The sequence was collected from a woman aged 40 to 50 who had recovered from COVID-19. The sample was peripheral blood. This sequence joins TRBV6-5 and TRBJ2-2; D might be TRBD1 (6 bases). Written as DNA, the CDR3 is TGTGCCAGCCCCGGGACAAACACCGGGGAGCTGTTTTTT. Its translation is CASPGTNTGELFF.